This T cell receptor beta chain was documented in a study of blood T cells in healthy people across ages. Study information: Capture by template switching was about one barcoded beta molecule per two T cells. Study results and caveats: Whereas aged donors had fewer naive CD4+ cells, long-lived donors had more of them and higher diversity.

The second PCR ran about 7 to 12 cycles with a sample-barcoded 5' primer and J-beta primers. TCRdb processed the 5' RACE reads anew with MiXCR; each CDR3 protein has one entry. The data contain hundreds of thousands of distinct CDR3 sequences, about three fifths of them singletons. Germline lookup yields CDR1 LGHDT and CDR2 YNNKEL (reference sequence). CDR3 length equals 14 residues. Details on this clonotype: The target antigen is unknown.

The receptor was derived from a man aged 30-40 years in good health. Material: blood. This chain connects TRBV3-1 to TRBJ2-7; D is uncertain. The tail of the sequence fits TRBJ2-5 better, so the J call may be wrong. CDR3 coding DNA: TGTGCCAGCAGCCAAGATACGACGAGGGAGACCCAGTACTTC. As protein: CASSQDTTRETQYF.